The present T cell receptor (beta chain) was sequenced within a study of T cell changes during pregnancy in multiple sclerosis. Remarks on this clone: Distinct nucleotide sequences in the sample also encode this CDR3.

The protocol was immunoSEQ multiplex PCR, while the TCRdb copy is restricted to in-frame clones and leaves out a portion. The repertoire consists of under 40,000 clones, with approximately 91% occurring once and the leading ten covering 4% to 5%. The CDR3 length is 14 residues. CDR1 is SGDLS, CDR2 YYNGEE, per germline. With 2 bases removed from V and 3 bases from J, the gap between germline ends came to 9 bases. Sequencing was performed on peripheral blood, taken in the second trimester of pregnancy. V and J are TRBV9 and TRBJ1-5; weak D call: TRBD1 (5 bases). The TCR originated in a female donor in good health, enrolled as a control in a pregnancy study. The CDR3, as DNA: TGTGCCAGCAGCGTGGGGGGAAACAATCAGCCCCAGCATTTT. Protein: CASSVGGNNQPQHF.